The 26 T cell receptor beta chains presented below share a single source sample, sequenced in a study of T cell repertoires in cytomegalovirus infection. TCRdb itself ran the reads through MiXCR, one entry per CDR3 protein. Altogether around 530,000 distinct CDR3 sequences are present, 26% being singletons, with the ten largest covering approximately 13%. The sample was PBMCs. The receptors were sampled from a human donor in good health (CMV status not recorded). Some clones in this sample may be carry-over from other donors' samples.

This clonotype was seen a handful of times. The V call is TRBV5-6, the J call TRBJ2-3; the D is unclear. Germline assignment: CDR1 SGHDT and CDR2 YYEEEE. Trimming removed 0 bases from V and 2 bases from J, with 10 bases in between. The CDR3 consists of 15 residues. The CDR3 nucleotides are TGTGCCAGCAGCTTGGGTGGAGTCTTCACAGATACGCAGTATTTT. This sequence encodes CASSLGGVFTDTQYF.

Remarks on this clonotype: One junction end does not reproduce the germline sequence, and a read error may be involved. V gene TRBV12-3 or TRBV12-4 combines with J gene TRBJ2-1; perhaps TRBD2 as D (6 bases). The CDR3 extends over 14 amino acids. CDR3 region: CASSPGLSDNEQFF. The CDR3 nucleotides are TGTGCCAGCAGTCCGGGACTCTCCGACAATGAGCAGTTCTTC.

This clonotype occurred many times. The V and J genes are TRBV7-6 and TRBJ2-1, with 13 positions matching TRBD2. CDR1 is SGHVS, CDR2 FNYEAQ, per germline. The CDR3 runs 15 residues. V dropped 6 bases and J dropped 8; count of bases not matched to a gene: 7. The CDR3 here is CASSQLAGGLDEQFF. The CDR3 nucleotides read TGTGCCAGCAGTCAACTAGCGGGAGGGCTCGATGAGCAGTTCTTC.

This clonotype was seen only a few times. The chain combines TRBV7-3 with TRBJ2-1; the D is unclear. V gave up 1 base and J gave up 7 bases, with 11 bases separating them. The germline V gene encodes CDR1 SGHTA and CDR2 FQGTGA. CDR3 length: 14 residues. CDR3 nucleotide sequence: TGTGCCAGCAGCTTAATGGCGCTAGATAATGAGCAGTTCTTC. Its protein product is CASSLMALDNEQFF.

This clonotype occurred a few times. The chain joins TRBV7-2 to TRBJ2-3; D unresolved. Trimming cost V 5 bases and J 2 bases, with 14 bases left between them. The CDR3 is 15 amino acids. Germline CDR1 reads SGHTA; CDR2 reads FQGNSA. For the CDR3, the DNA is TGTGCCAGCAGCCCCGACTTGGCTTTCACAGATACGCAGTATTTT. This gives the protein CASSPDLAFTDTQYF.

J is TRBJ1-4 and V is TRBV15, with a weak D call TRBD1 (5 bases). Per germline, CDR1 LNHNV and CDR2 YYDKDF (reference sequence). The germline V and J ends were trimmed by 1 base and 0 bases, with 12 bases remaining between them. The CDR3 totals 17 residues. CDR3 sequence: CATSRVLTASTNEKLFF. For the CDR3, the DNA is TGTGCCACCAGCAGAGTTTTGACAGCCTCAACTAATGAAAAACTGTTTTTT.

At least ten counts were recorded for this clonotype. For the CDR3, the DNA is TGTGCCAGCAGCCTCCAAGTGCCTCTAGCGGGGCCCTACAATGAGCAGTTCTTC. Amino acids: CASSLQVPLAGPYNEQFF. The chain uses TRBV7-2 and TRBJ2-1; 9 bases fit TRBD2. CDR1 and CDR2 (germline): SGHTA, FQGNSA. V dropped 5 bases and J dropped 2; count of bases not matched to a gene: 13. There are 18 residues in the CDR3.

The V and J genes are TRBV27 and TRBJ2-2; weak D call: TRBD2 (6 bases). In germline, CDR1 is MNHEY, CDR2 SMNVEV (reference sequence). The CDR3 covers 13 residues. V lost 6 bases, J lost 4 bases, and 9 bases lay in between. The CDR3 reads CASSTGGTGELFF. The CDR3, as DNA: TGTGCCAGCAGCACCGGGGGCACCGGGGAGCTGTTTTTT.

This clonotype was counted between two and nine times. The chain has TRBV6-1 and TRBJ2-2; 7 bases line up with TRBD2. Unmatched junction bases numbered 9, after V lost 2 bases and J lost 6 bases. This CDR3 has 16 residues. Looked up from germline, CDR1 is MNHNS and CDR2 is SASEGT. The CDR3 spells CASSESRGGWSGELFF. The CDR3 coding sequence is TGTGCCAGCAGTGAATCGCGGGGAGGGTGGTCCGGGGAGCTGTTTTTT.

This clonotype was found many times. V usage is TRBV12-3 or TRBV12-4 and J usage is TRBJ2-2, with no clear D. V was shortened by 6 bases and J by 1 base, with 9 bases between the two germline ends. This CDR3 has 14 residues. The CDR3 DNA follows: TGTGCCAGCAGAACGAGACAGAACACCGGGGAGCTGTTTTTT. This gives the protein CASRTRQNTGELFF.

This clonotype turned up a few times. CDR3 nucleotide sequence: TGCGCCAGCAGCCCCCGAGGGGCAAGCTCCTACGAGCAGTACTTC. This translates into CASSPRGASSYEQYF. The chain recombines TRBV5-1 with TRBJ2-7; either TRBD1 or TRBD2 may fit D (5 bases each). This CDR3 contains 15 residues. Trimming removed 4 bases at V and 0 bases at J, with 14 bases between. The germline V gene encodes CDR1 SGHRS and CDR2 YFSETQ.

This clonotype was seen only a few times. The chain employs TRBV29-1 and TRBJ1-2, with no clear D. This CDR3 has 10 amino acids. The V end lost 3 bases, the J end lost 8 bases, and 7 bases lay between the germline ends. Germline V CDR1 and CDR2: SQVTM, ANQGSEA. This CDR3 is CSVDRTGYTF. CDR3 nucleotides: TGCAGCGTTGACAGGACCGGCTACACCTTC. The full variable domain, rest sourced from reference TRBV29-1 and TRBJ1-2, is SAVISQKPSRDICQRGTSLTIQCQVDSQVTMMFWYRQQPGQSLTLIATANQGSEATYESGFVIDKFPISRPNLTFSTLTVSNMSPEDSSIYLCSVDRTGYTFGSGTRLTVV.

The chain links TRBV7-6 to TRBJ2-2; 9 nucleotides agree with TRBD2. This CDR3 spans 17 amino acids. CDR1 is SGHVS and CDR2 is FNYEAQ in the germline V gene. The J segment lost 4 bases and the V segment lost 5 bases, leaving 11 bases of the junction unmatched. CDR3 DNA: TGTGCCAGCAGCGATAGAGTAGCGGGAGAGGGCACCGGGGAGCTGTTTTTT. This translates into CASSDRVAGEGTGELFF.

This clonotype was observed a few times. This rearrangement joins TRBV7-6 to TRBJ2-1, with D tentatively TRBD2 (6 bases). CDR3 length: 12 amino acids. V gave up 1 base and J gave up 12 bases, with 10 bases separating them. Looked up from germline, CDR1 is SGHVS and CDR2 is FNYEAQ. The DNA for the CDR3 is TGTGCCAGCAGCTTAGTGGACTATTCGCAGTTCTTC. Translation gives CASSLVDYSQFF.

This clonotype was recorded at least ten times. This rearrangement joins TRBV7-2 to TRBJ2-7; D gene ambiguous. The germline V gene encodes CDR1 SGHTA and CDR2 FQGNSA. Trimming took 1 base from V and 0 from J, leaving 13 bases between them. The CDR3 is 16 amino acids. The CDR3 region is CASSLVSGGNSYEQYF. In DNA, the CDR3 is TGTGCCAGCAGCTTAGTATCGGGTGGGAACTCCTACGAGCAGTACTTC.

This chain uses TRBV6-2 or TRBV6-3 with TRBJ2-7; 9 bases map to TRBD2. Losses at the gene ends were 2 bases for V and 9 bases for J; bases not matched to a gene: 14. This CDR3 contains 16 residues. The germline gives CDR1 MNHEY, CDR2 SVGEGT. This CDR3 is CASSYETGTSNLRQYV. The CDR3 region has the DNA TGTGCCAGCAGTTACGAGACGGGGACTAGCAATCTACGGCAGTACGTC.

This clonotype was counted a few times. V and J are TRBV10-3 and TRBJ2-5; a possible D gene is TRBD1 (5 bases). The CDR3 spans 12 residues. Germline V gene data show CDR1 as ENHRY and CDR2 as SYGVKD. V shed 7 bases and J shed 4 bases, with 10 bases lying between them. Here the CDR3 DNA reads TGTGCCATCAAAGGAAGGGGAGAGACCCAGTACTTC. Protein sequence: CAIKGRGETQYF.

This clonotype was counted once. This chain joins TRBV28 and TRBJ2-1; 7 bases are shared with TRBD2. This CDR3 is built from 16 residues. Unmatched junction bases numbered 11, after V lost 7 bases and J lost 2 bases. Germline values: CDR1 MDHEN, CDR2 SYDVKM. The CDR3 DNA reads as TGTGCCAGCACCACATCGACTAGCTGGGCCTACAATGAGCAGTTCTTC. Amino acid sequence: CASTTSTSWAYNEQFF.

This clonotype was observed a few times. This chain links TRBV19 with TRBJ2-7; the D is unclear. The CDR3 contains 14 residues. Germline V gene lookup returns CDR1 LNHDA and CDR2 SQIVND (reference sequence). CDR3 nucleotides: TGTGCCAGTAGTATAGACTGGCTCTCCTCCGAGCAGTACGTC. Translated: CASSIDWLSSEQYV.

This clonotype was counted a few times. This chain uses TRBV7-6 with TRBJ2-3; D is possibly TRBD2 (6 bases). Per germline, CDR1 SGHVS and CDR2 FNYEAQ. This CDR3 is 17 amino acids long. The ends were cut back, 6 bases at V and 1 base at J, with 20 bases in the middle. CDR3 coding DNA: TGTGCCAGCAGTCTCGGGCGTTGGGGGGAGGGCACAGATACGCAGTATTTT. Its protein is CASSLGRWGEGTDTQYF.

There are many counts of this clonotype. The chain combines TRBV7-6 with TRBJ2-5; TRBD1 agrees at 8 bases. Trimming took 7 bases from V and 2 from J; bases not matched to a gene: 6. Germline values: CDR1 SGHVS, CDR2 FNYEAQ. The CDR3 covers 14 residues. Here the CDR3 DNA reads TGTGCCAGCAATGCAGGGGGCTTTCAAGAGACCCAGTACTTC. Translating it yields CASNAGGFQETQYF.

The V and J genes are TRBV6-2 or TRBV6-3 and TRBJ2-5; no clear D gene. The CDR3 length is 11 residues. V was shortened by 6 bases and J by 5 bases, with 7 bases between the two germline ends. Per germline, CDR1 MNHEY and CDR2 SVGEGT. The CDR3 protein is CASRNGETQYF. The CDR3 DNA follows: TGTGCCAGCAGAAACGGGGAGACCCAGTACTTC.

This clonotype was counted between two and nine times. The genes are TRBV7-9 and TRBJ2-2, with TRBD2 matching over 7 bases. The CDR3 sequence is 16 residues long. J gave up 5 bases and V 5 bases, and 11 bases lay outside the gene matches. Per the germline V gene, CDR1 is SEHNR and CDR2 is FQNEAQ (reference sequence). CDR3 region: CASSRLAGIGTGELFF. CDR3 bases: TGTGCCAGCAGCCGACTAGCCGGTATTGGTACCGGGGAGCTGTTTTTT.

The chain couples TRBV5-1 to TRBJ2-1; D gene uncertain. CDR1 and CDR2 from the germline V gene are SGHRS and YFSETQ. Trimming shortened V by 7 bases and J by 0 bases, and 11 bases separated the two germline ends. This CDR3 region has 14 residues. The CDR3 reads CASGLVSSYNEQFF. The CDR3 region has the DNA TGCGCCAGCGGCCTAGTTTCCTCCTACAATGAGCAGTTCTTC.

The chain uses TRBV19 and TRBJ1-2; D may be TRBD1 (6 bases). Germline loops: CDR1 LNHDA, CDR2 SQIVND (reference sequence). This CDR3 is built from 14 residues. Between the trimmed V and J ends, which lost 0 bases and 8 bases, there was a span of 13 bases. CDR3 sequence: CASSIDLGGQGYTF. The CDR3 bases are TGTGCCAGTAGTATAGATCTAGGGGGGCAAGGCTACACCTTC.

This clonotype appeared a few times. The chain is built from TRBV5-1 and TRBJ1-2; TRBD1 aligns across 7 bases. The CDR3 sequence is 13 residues long. Germline V lookup: CDR1 SGHRS, CDR2 YFSETQ. The V segment lost 4 bases and the J segment 3 bases; nucleotides outside the gene matches: 3. The CDR3: CASSPGQYYGYTF. The CDR3 nucleotides read TGCGCCAGCAGCCCGGGACAGTACTATGGCTACACCTTC. The variable domain in full, completed from reference TRBV5-1 and TRBJ1-2, reads KAGVTQTPRYLIKTRGQQVTLSCSPISGHRSVSWYQQTPGQGLQFLFEYFSETQRNKGNFPGRFSGRQFSNSRSEMNVSTLELGDSALYLCASSPGQYYGYTFGSGTRLTVV.